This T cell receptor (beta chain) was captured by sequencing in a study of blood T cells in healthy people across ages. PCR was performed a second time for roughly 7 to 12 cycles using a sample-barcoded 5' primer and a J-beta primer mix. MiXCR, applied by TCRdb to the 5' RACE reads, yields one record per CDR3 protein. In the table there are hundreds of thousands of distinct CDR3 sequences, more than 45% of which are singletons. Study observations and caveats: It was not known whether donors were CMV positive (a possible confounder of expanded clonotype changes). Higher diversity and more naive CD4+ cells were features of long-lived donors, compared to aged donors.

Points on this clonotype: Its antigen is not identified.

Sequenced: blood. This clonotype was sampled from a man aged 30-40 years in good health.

This CDR3 is CASFRRGAGSEAFF. The CDR3, as DNA: TGTGCCAGCTTCCGTCGGGGCGCAGGGTCTGAAGCTTTCTTT. The chain combines TRBV7-2 with TRBJ1-1; D may be TRBD1 (5 bases). Trimming took off 8 bases at V and 6 bases at J, with 19 bases between the two ends. CDR1 and CDR2 (germline): SGHTA, FQGNSA. The CDR3 contains 14 residues.